This T cell receptor beta chain appears in the sequencing data of a study of blood T cell repertoires in COVID-19. Trimming removed 4 bases from V and 8 bases from J; junction bases left unmatched: 6. Germline-derived CDR1 and CDR2 are MGHRA and YSYEKL. The CDR3 consists of 13 residues. Assay used: immunoSEQ multiplex PCR; TCRdb lists only in-frame clones, some missing. The sample has around 270,000 clones, roughly 91% seen once; the top ten hold around 0.88%. The receptor was isolated from a man aged 25-45 years with acute or convalescent COVID-19. Sequenced material: peripheral blood. This rearrangement joins TRBV4-1 to TRBJ1-2, with 8 bases identical to TRBD1. The CDR3 loop is CASSRTGGGGYTF. The CDR3 DNA reads as TGCGCCAGCAGCCGAACAGGGGGAGGAGGCTACACCTTC.